One sample yielded the 16 T cell receptor beta chains listed below, sequenced in a study of cytomegalovirus exposure and HLA in healthy donors. The PCR made use of 60 Vbeta and 13 Jbeta primers. The method was immunoSEQ multiplex PCR; TCRdb's version includes in-frame clones alone and lacks a portion of them. The table has some 150,000 clones, roughly 78% seen once. Sequencing input: PBMCs. The receptors originated from a man in his forties in good health and CMV-seronegative.

The chain joins TRBV6-5 to TRBJ1-2; TRBD1 might be the D (5 bases). Trimming stripped 6 bases from V and 8 bases from J, with 10 bases between. CDR1 is MNHEY, CDR2 SVGAGI, per germline. This CDR3 has 11 residues. CDR3 bases: TGTGCCAGCAGCCTCCGGGGGGGCTACACCTTC. Protein: CASSLRGGYTF.

The chain carries TRBV28 and TRBJ2-7; D unclear. V was shortened by 5 bases and J by 3 bases, with 8 bases between the two germline ends. The germline V gene encodes CDR1 MDHEN and CDR2 SYDVKM. The CDR3 is made up of 12 amino acids. CDR3 protein: CASSLNSYEQYF. CDR3 in DNA: TGTGCCAGCAGTCTGAACAGCTACGAGCAGTACTTC.

This clone has only one observation. CDR3 loop: CASSLEGQAPTDTQYF. The CDR3 nucleotides read TGCGCCAGCAGCTTGGAGGGACAGGCCCCCACAGATACGCAGTATTTT. J is TRBJ2-3 and V is TRBV5-1, with 8 bases lining up with TRBD1. Germline values: CDR1 SGHRS, CDR2 YFSETQ. The CDR3 runs 16 residues. Trimming removed 0 bases from V and 2 bases from J; junction bases left unmatched: 5.

The chain combines TRBV27 with TRBJ2-3; TRBD2 aligns across 12 bases. V was clipped by 3 bases and J by 2 bases; unmatched bases: 6. The length of the CDR3 is 17 residues. The germline gives CDR1 MNHEY, CDR2 SMNVEV (reference sequence). The CDR3, as DNA: TGTGCCAGCAGTTTCCGGGGACTAGCGGGTAACACAGATACGCAGTATTTT. Translation: CASSFRGLAGNTDTQYF.

Only one count was recorded for this clone. The V gene is TRBV28, the J gene TRBJ2-3; 9 bases are a match to TRBD2. Germline CDR1 MDHEN, CDR2 SYDVKM. V shed 6 bases, J shed 9 bases, and the junction held 16 bases outside the gene matches. The CDR3 extends over 16 amino acids. The CDR3 nucleotides read TGTGCCAGCAGCCCGAACCCTAGCGGGGCTCGGGGGACGCAGTATTTT. Translation gives CASSPNPSGARGTQYF.

The genes are TRBV4-1 and TRBJ2-6, with 9 bases matching TRBD2. The germline gives CDR1 MGHRA, CDR2 YSYEKL. Losses at the gene ends were 1 base for V and 0 bases for J; bases not matched to a gene: 7. There are 19 residues in the CDR3. The CDR3 region has the DNA TGCGCCAGCAGCCAAGTACTGCTAGCGGGACGCTCTGGGGCCAACGTCCTGACTTTC. Protein: CASSQVLLAGRSGANVLTF.

This clone was observed a few times. This sequence joins TRBV7-2 and TRBJ1-2; D might be TRBD1 (6 bases). The germline gives CDR1 SGHTA, CDR2 FQGNSA. Between the trimmed V and J ends, which lost 5 bases and 8 bases, there was a span of 18 bases. This CDR3 spans 14 amino acids. The CDR3 nucleotides read TGTGCCAGCAGCATCGGGGGGGCAGGAGGAGGCTACACCTTC. Protein sequence: CASSIGGAGGGYTF.

The CDR3 region is CASSVGAGKETQYF. The CDR3 region has the DNA TGTGCCAGCAGCGTAGGGGCGGGTAAAGAGACCCAGTACTTC. The chain links TRBV9 to TRBJ2-5, with D possibly matching TRBD2 (5 bases). The CDR3 has 14 amino acids. Germline CDR1 is SGDLS and CDR2 is YYNGEE. Deletions cut 0 bases from V and 3 bases from J, with 9 bases between.

V is TRBV6-5 and J is TRBJ1-3, with D tentatively TRBD1 (5 bases). CDR1 and CDR2 (germline): MNHEY, SVGAGI. V lost 5 bases to trimming and J lost 0 bases, with 8 bases between them. This CDR3 contains 14 residues. CDR3: CASSLGLSGNTIYF. The CDR3 region has the DNA TGTGCCAGCAGTCTGGGGCTCTCTGGAAACACCATATATTTT.

Of note for this clone: At one end, the junction sequence differs from germline, possibly due to a read error. V is TRBV7-9 and J is TRBJ2-7; possibly TRBD1 for D (6 bases). From germline, CDR1 is SEHNR and CDR2 FQNEAQ (reference sequence). CDR3 size: 14 residues. CDR3 region: CSSSLVLGASEQYF. The CDR3 coding sequence is TGTTCCAGCAGCTTAGTTCTGGGGGCCTCCGAGCAGTACTTC. Filled out from reference TRBV7-9 and TRBJ2-7, the complete variable domain reads DTGVSQNPRHKITKRGQNVTFRCDPISEHNRLYWYRQTLGQGPEFLTYFQNEAQLEKSRLLSDRFSAERPKGSFSTLEIQRTEQGDSAMYLCSSSLVLGASEQYFGPGTRLTVT.

The chain employs TRBV28 and TRBJ2-3; no definite D call. The CDR3 loop spans 12 amino acids. Germline assignment: CDR1 MDHEN and CDR2 SYDVKM. V lost 6 bases to trimming and J lost 6 bases, with 10 bases between them. CDR3 sequence: CASSPQWDTQYF. In nucleotides, the CDR3 is TGTGCCAGCAGCCCCCAGTGGGATACGCAGTATTTT.

The chain recombines TRBV28 with TRBJ1-1, with 9 nucleotides matching TRBD1. The germline V gene encodes CDR1 MDHEN and CDR2 SYDVKM. The CDR3 runs to 15 residues. Trimming removed 6 bases from V and 5 bases from J; junction bases left unmatched: 10. The CDR3 coding sequence is TGTGCCAGCAGAAACGACAGGGGGAGGTTGACTGAAGCTTTCTTT. Translation: CASRNDRGRLTEAFF.

The chain employs TRBV5-1 and TRBJ2-1; D is ambiguous. V shed 4 bases and J shed 0 bases, with 14 bases lying between them. Looked up from germline, CDR1 is SGHRS and CDR2 is YFSETQ. The CDR3 totals 16 residues. This CDR3 reads CASSPDGGSSYNEQFF. CDR3 DNA: TGCGCCAGCAGCCCGGATGGCGGTAGCTCCTACAATGAGCAGTTCTTC.

The genes are TRBV27 and TRBJ2-1, with D perhaps TRBD1 (6 bases). The germline V and J ends were trimmed by 4 bases and 1 base, with 14 bases remaining between them. Germline V gene data show CDR1 as MNHEY and CDR2 as SMNVEV (reference sequence). This CDR3 spans 16 amino acids. In DNA, the CDR3 is TGTGCCAGCAGTTCACCCCGGACAGCTTCCTACAATGAGCAGTTCTTC. Its protein product is CASSSPRTASYNEQFF.

The chain joins TRBV7-9 to TRBJ2-3; D is perhaps TRBD1 (7 bases). The CDR3 is 16 amino acids. Trimming shortened V by 5 bases and J by 2 bases, and 17 bases separated the two germline ends. Germline V gene lookup returns CDR1 SEHNR and CDR2 FQNEAQ (reference sequence). CDR3 in amino acids: CASSLTAGQHTDTQYF. The CDR3 region has the DNA TGTGCCAGCAGCCTTACCGCGGGACAGCACACAGATACGCAGTATTTT.

The chain recombines TRBV2 with TRBJ2-3; tentatively, D is TRBD2 (6 bases). Germline V gene sequence: CDR1 SNHLY, CDR2 FYNNEI. This CDR3 is built from 14 residues. Trimming cost V 6 bases and J 4 bases, with 14 bases left between them. Written as DNA, the CDR3 is TGTGCCAGCAGGGACGGGGGAGTGGCAGATACGCAGTATTTT. Translating gives CASRDGGVADTQYF.